This T cell receptor beta chain was found in a study of T cells in localized non-small cell lung cancer (dated by TCRdb to about 2020). Regarding the research as a whole: The study analyzed T cell repertoires of approximately 240 early-stage NSCLC patients, comparing tumors and uninvolved tumor-adjacent lungs. The cohort consisted of roughly 240 treatment-naive NSCLC patients whose localized lung tumors had been resected. A mean age of around 69 years was recorded for the NSCLC patients, of whom 120 to 150 were male and 90 to 110 were female. What the authors observed across the whole study: Of the top 100 tumor clones, a median of 57 were detected in paired uninvolved adjacent lung; roughly 26 were also among that lung's top 100. Uninvolved tumor-adjacent lung showed the highest T cell clonality, higher than tumor, which suggests more focused antigenic responses in the uninvolved tumor-adjacent lung. Because multi-region sequencing of the tumors was not done, intratumor heterogeneity could not be ruled out. Because the study design was exploratory, TCR variables were selected using unadjusted p-values without false-discovery rate correction. Longer overall survival was associated with higher blood T cell density, whereas shorter survival was associated with higher adjacent-lung clonality.

The immunoSEQ Assay was used to sequence TCR beta CDR3 regions from DNA. Under the source paper's analysis protocol: T cell density was computed as TCR beta template counts normalized to usable DNA estimated by amplifying housekeeping genes. Richness was estimated using the preseqR package, with extrapolation to 400,000 templates for PBMC samples and to 120,000 templates for tissue samples. Clonality was defined as one minus Pielou's evenness. Differential abundance testing on productive amino-acid clonotypes, with a minimum total count of 5 and an alpha of 0.1, was used to identify tissue-enriched TCRs. The Jaccard Index and the Morisita Overlap Index were used to quantify repertoire overlap between compartments. GLIPH grouped TCR beta CDR3s together with public tetramer-defined viral CDR3s, and a viral motif had to include at least three viral sequences and also show V-gene enrichment. TCRdb took over this immuneACCESS table, retaining in-frame rearrangements with V and J assigned. Such tables are incomplete; in checked studies, under half of the missing clones stem from an unresolved V gene, and the remainder is unexplained. D and trimming were read from the DNA, whereas the V and J calls and clone size are those reported in that table. The sample contains more than 9,000 clones, approximately 44% of them found a single time. More than 3.5% of the sample lies in the top ten.

This clone has a count of ten or more. Its specific antigen is unknown. No qualities accompany the bases; no much larger clone lies one base away. From the germline V gene, CDR1 is SGHNT and CDR2 is YENEEA. The CDR3, cysteine through phenylalanine, is 14 amino acids long. This entry keeps only the CDR3 DNA: 42 bases, framed from base 1. At the junction V is shortened by 3 bases and J by 0 bases, with 8 bases in between. The sequencing used lymph node tissue, collected before any cancer treatment. The receptor was isolated from a woman aged 35-75 years with stage I lung adenocarcinoma. The rearranged segments are TRBV11-3 and TRBJ1-2; the D region possibly corresponds to TRBD1 (6 bases align). The CDR3 reads CASSLGHPNYGYTF. The nucleotide sequence is TGTGCCAGCAGCTTGGGACATCCTAACTATGGCTACACCTTC.